A selection of T cell receptor beta chains follows, all from one sample in a study of blood T cell repertoires in COVID-19. The repertoire was sequenced with immunoSEQ multiplex PCR; TCRdb's copy has only in-frame clones and lacks some. In the table there are some 160,000 clones, roughly nine tenths of which are singletons. The sequencing sample was made of peripheral blood. The receptor set was obtained from a woman aged 65 to 85 with acute or convalescent COVID-19. The CDR3 runs from the conserved cysteine through the conserved F or W. The D gene is left open where the match is weak. Clone size is shown for a subset of rows, as once, few, many or a class of expanded clone.

clone size	CDR3 length	V gene	D gene	J gene	CDR3 protein	CDR3 DNA
NA	15	TRBV30	NA	TRBJ1-6	CAWSVGTRANSPLHF	TGTGCCTGGAGTGTTGGGACTCGGGCAAATTCACCCCTCCACTTT
NA	12	TRBV27	NA	TRBJ1-2	CASSLTGFGYTF	TGTGCCAGCAGTTTAACAGGGTTTGGCTACACCTTC
NA	14	TRBV5-5	NA	TRBJ1-3	CASSSQGSGNTIYF	TGTGCCAGCAGCTCTCAGGGGAGTGGAAACACCATATATTTT
NA	14	TRBV4-1	TRBD1	TRBJ2-3	CASSQGTGVDTQYF	TGCGCCAGCAGCCAAGGGACAGGGGTAGATACGCAGTATTTT
NA	17	TRBV7-2	TRBD2	TRBJ2-1	CASRLSGTSGRYNEQFF	TGTGCCAGCAGGTTGTCCGGGACTAGCGGGAGGTACAATGAGCAGTTCTTC
NA	13	TRBV2	NA	TRBJ1-2	CASSSSGNYGYTF	TGTGCCAGCAGTAGTTCAGGGAACTATGGCTACACCTTC
NA	13	TRBV2	NA	TRBJ1-1	CASRTGSRTEAFF	TGTGCCAGCAGAACAGGATCCAGGACTGAAGCTTTCTTT
NA	14	TRBV3-1/TRBV3-2	NA	TRBJ2-3	CASSHGLSTDTQYF	TGTGCCAGCAGCCATGGACTCTCCACAGATACGCAGTATTTT
once	13	TRBV5-1	TRBD1	TRBJ1-6	CASSWDSNSPLHF	TGCGCCAGCAGCTGGGACAGTAATTCACCCCTCCACTTT
few	17	TRBV30	NA	TRBJ1-5	CAWSVSHSGYSNQPQHF	TGTGCCTGGAGTGTTTCTCACTCAGGTTATAGCAATCAGCCCCAGCATTTT
few	15	TRBV9	NA	TRBJ1-3	CASSVSGARGNTIYF	TGTGCCAGCAGCGTATCAGGGGCAAGAGGAAACACCATATATTTT
once	14	TRBV19	TRBD2	TRBJ2-5	CASSMRGGEETQYF	TGTGCCAGTAGTATGCGGGGGGGCGAAGAGACCCAGTACTTC
NA	15	TRBV10-2	NA	TRBJ1-2	CASSESDSDFFGYTF	TGCGCCAGCAGTGAAAGTGACAGCGACTTTTTTGGCTACACCTTC
NA	13	TRBV30	NA	TRBJ1-5	CAWSRGVTQPQHF	TGTGCCTGGAGCCGGGGGGTAACTCAGCCCCAGCATTTT
once	16	TRBV5-1	NA	TRBJ2-3	CASSLVLAAAADTQYF	TGCGCCAGCAGCTTGGTTCTAGCAGCCGCCGCAGATACGCAGTATTTT
NA	16	TRBV9	TRBD2	TRBJ2-1	CASSRGGAGGYNEQFF	TGTGCCAGCAGCCGCGGGGGCGCGGGAGGCTACAATGAGCAGTTCTTC
few	14	TRBV5-5	NA	TRBJ1-4	CASSFTATNEKLFF	TGTGCCAGCAGCTTCACTGCAACTAATGAAAAACTGTTTTTT
once	14	TRBV11-2	NA	TRBJ1-4	CASSFRGPNEKLFF	TGTGCCAGCAGCTTCAGGGGACCTAATGAAAAACTGTTTTTT
NA	11	TRBV20-1	NA	TRBJ1-6	CSAREGSPLHF	TGCAGTGCTAGGGAGGGGTCACCCCTCCACTTT
NA	14	TRBV9	NA	TRBJ2-4	CASSPGSDENIQYF	TGTGCCAGCAGCCCGGGGAGCGACGAAAACATTCAGTACTTC
NA	11	TRBV29-1	NA	TRBJ1-1	CSARQEGSAFF	TGCAGCGCCCGGCAGGAGGGCTCAGCTTTCTTT
NA	15	TRBV5-6	TRBD1	TRBJ2-1	CASSLRGGRVNEQFF	TGTGCCAGCAGCTTGCGAGGGGGCAGAGTCAATGAGCAGTTCTTC
NA	13	TRBV7-8	NA	TRBJ2-1	CASSLFRDNEQFF	TGTGCCAGCAGCTTATTTCGCGACAATGAGCAGTTCTTC
NA	15	TRBV4-3	TRBD1	TRBJ2-7	CASSQSRTGSYEQYF	TGCGCCAGCAGCCAATCCCGGACAGGTTCCTACGAGCAGTACTTC
once	15	TRBV5-1	NA	TRBJ2-2	CASSLGQGGTGELFF	TGCGCCAGCAGCTTGGGTCAGGGTGGCACCGGGGAGCTGTTTTTT
NA	15	TRBV28	TRBD1	TRBJ1-4	CASSLWTGNNEKLFF	TGTGCCAGCAGCCTATGGACAGGCAATAATGAAAAACTGTTTTTT
NA	11	TRBV12-3/TRBV12-4	NA	TRBJ2-7	CASSLNREQYF	TGTGCCAGCAGTTTGAACAGGGAGCAGTACTTC
NA	13	TRBV19	NA	TRBJ1-3	CASSILSGNTIYF	TGTGCCAGTAGTATTCTGTCTGGAAACACCATATATTTT
NA	13	TRBV5-1	NA	TRBJ2-1	CASSLERDNEQFF	TGCGCCAGCAGCTTGGAACGGGACAATGAGCAGTTCTTC
NA	14	TRBV30	TRBD2	TRBJ2-4	CAWSGTSGGNIQYF	TGTGCCTGGAGTGGGACTAGCGGAGGAAACATTCAGTACTTC
NA	13	TRBV10-3	TRBD1	TRBJ2-7	CAISGGQGYEQYF	TGTGCCATCAGTGGGGGACAGGGGTACGAGCAGTACTTC
NA	15	TRBV18	NA	TRBJ2-5	CASSPRRSRGETQYF	TGTGCCAGCTCACCCAGAAGGTCTCGGGGAGAGACCCAGTACTTC
NA	13	TRBV19	NA	TRBJ1-2	CASSMLGQYGYTF	TGTGCCAGTAGTATGCTTGGACAGTATGGCTACACCTTC
NA	12	TRBV7-9	NA	TRBJ2-7	CASSLVGYEQYF	TGTGCCAGCAGCTTAGTCGGCTACGAGCAGTACTTC
NA	13	TRBV18	NA	TRBJ1-2	CASSRSGAGGYTF	TGTGCCAGCTCCCGATCAGGGGCGGGTGGCTACACCTTC
NA	16	TRBV28	TRBD2	TRBJ2-1	CASSWGGGTPRGEQFF	TGTGCCAGCAGCTGGGGGGGTGGGACCCCGCGGGGTGAGCAGTTCTTC
NA	14	TRBV7-9	NA	TRBJ2-5	CASAVGAQEETQYF	TGTGCCAGCGCCGTAGGGGCCCAAGAAGAGACCCAGTACTTC